This T cell receptor beta chain stems from a study of cytomegalovirus exposure and HLA in healthy donors. Study findings and constraints: Altogether, 150 or so TCR beta chains were recorded as cytomegalovirus-associated.

The PCR made use of 60 Vbeta and 13 Jbeta primers. Sequencing used immunoSEQ multiplex PCR; TCRdb keeps in-frame clones, though not all of them. The data contain some 170,000 clones, 80% of them seen just once; the ten biggest clones take up 4% to 5%. To note about this clone: Its matching antigen is unknown.

CDR3 length: 16 residues. V gave up 1 base and J gave up 4 bases; unmatched junction bases: 7. In germline, CDR1 is SGHVS, CDR2 FQNEAQ. J is TRBJ2-1 and V is TRBV7-8; 7 positions match TRBD1. The receptor was isolated from a man aged 30 to 45 in good health and CMV-seronegative. Sequencing was carried out using PBMCs. The CDR3 DNA is TGTGCCAGCAGCTTAGGCTGGGGGACAGTTTACAATGAGCAGTTCTTC. Its protein is CASSLGWGTVYNEQFF.